A single sample is the source of the 21 T cell receptor beta chains below, sequenced in a study of OX40 agonist ivuxolimab in advanced cancers. Profiled with immunoSEQ multiplex PCR; TCRdb holds only in-frame clones, not every one. The sample consists of approximately 81,000 clones, approximately 90% of them appearing once. Here the sequenced sample was CD4+ or CD8+ T cells sorted from blood, taken in a trial of the OX40 agonist ivuxolimab. These receptors all come from an adult with an advanced solid tumor such as melanoma, head and neck, liver or kidney cancer.

The count of this clone is one. The chain links TRBV29-1 to TRBJ1-2; no clear D. CDR1 SQVTM and CDR2 ANQGSEA come from the germline V gene. This CDR3 is 13 amino acids long. Trimming removed 0 bases from V and 2 bases from J, with 7 bases in between. The CDR3, as DNA: TGCAGCGTTGAAGAACAGACAAACTATGGCTACACCTTC. Translated, it gives CSVEEQTNYGYTF.

The chain recombines TRBV5-6 with TRBJ2-7, with 7 bases lining up with TRBD2. CDR3 size: 16 residues. Germline V lookup: CDR1 SGHDT, CDR2 YYEEEE. J lost 0 bases, V lost 0 bases, and 6 bases had no gene match. CDR3 sequence (DNA): TGTGCCAGCAGCTTGGGTCTTGGACTAGGCTCCTACGAGCAGTACTTC. Protein sequence: CASSLGLGLGSYEQYF.

The chain links TRBV9 to TRBJ2-1, with D possibly matching TRBD2 (6 bases). The CDR3 consists of 16 residues. Germline-derived CDR1 and CDR2 are SGDLS and YYNGEE. The V end was cut by 4 bases, the J end by 6 bases, with 20 bases between. The CDR3 DNA is TGTGCCAGCAGCCCCGCATTACTAGCTCTGGGCAATGAGCAGTTCTTC. This encodes CASSPALLALGNEQFF. The full variable domain, completed using reference TRBV9 and TRBJ2-1, is DSGVTQTPKHLITATGQRVTLRCSPRSGDLSVYWYQQSLDQGLQFLIQYYNGEERAKGNILERFSAQQFPDLHSELNLSSLELGDSALYFCASSPALLALGNEQFFGPGTRLTVL.

The CDR3 region has the DNA TGTGCCAGCAGCGGAGGTAGGGGGGACGTGAACACTGAAGCTTTCTTT. It encodes CASSGGRGDVNTEAFF. This chain links TRBV11-2 with TRBJ1-1; tentative D call: TRBD1 (6 bases). The germline gives CDR1 SGHAT, CDR2 FQNNGV. There are 16 residues in the CDR3. The germline V and J ends were trimmed by 5 bases and 0 bases, with 16 bases remaining between them.

The rearrangement uses TRBV11-1 and TRBJ2-5, with D perhaps TRBD2 (6 bases). Trimming took off 1 base at V and 4 bases at J, with 13 bases between the two ends. This CDR3 is built from 15 residues. CDR1 is SGHAT and CDR2 is FQDESV in the germline V gene (reference sequence). The CDR3 loop is CASSLDPGEGETQYF. The CDR3 DNA is TGTGCCAGCAGCTTAGACCCGGGAGAAGGAGAGACCCAGTACTTC.

This chain connects TRBV7-9 to TRBJ1-2, with TRBD1 matching 9 bases. Germline trimming cut 5 bases from V and 5 bases from J; bases unmatched to any gene: 6. Germline loops: CDR1 SEHNR, CDR2 FQNEAQ (reference sequence). CDR3 length equals 14 residues. DNA of the CDR3: TGTGCCAGCAGCAAGGGACAGGGACTTTATGGCTACACCTTC. It encodes CASSKGQGLYGYTF.

CDR3 sequence: CASRDPSGGTDTQYF. CDR3 sequence (DNA): TGTGCCAGCAGAGACCCTAGCGGGGGGACAGATACGCAGTATTTT. This sequence joins TRBV6-1 and TRBJ2-3; 11 bases are a match to TRBD2. Germline trimming cut 6 bases from V and 3 bases from J; bases unmatched to any gene: 5. CDR1 MNHNS and CDR2 SASEGT come from the germline V gene. This CDR3 is 15 amino acids long.

The chain has TRBV7-9 and TRBJ1-2; weak D call: TRBD1 (6 bases). Per germline, CDR1 SEHNR and CDR2 FQNEAQ (reference sequence). V was pared by 4 bases and J by 9 bases, with 9 bases between. This CDR3 is built from 11 residues. The CDR3 is CASSSQGRYTF. Here the CDR3 DNA reads TGTGCCAGCAGCTCGCAGGGGCGCTACACCTTC. The entire variable domain, with the rest obtained from reference TRBV7-9 and TRBJ1-2, is as follows: DTGVSQNPRHKITKRGQNVTFRCDPISEHNRLYWYRQTLGQGPEFLTYFQNEAQLEKSRLLSDRFSAERPKGSFSTLEIQRTEQGDSAMYLCASSSQGRYTFGSGTRLTVV.

Points on this clone: Additional DNA sequences in this sample encode the identical CDR3. The chain is built from TRBV7-9 and TRBJ1-1; no clear D. Germline V gives CDR1 SEHNR, CDR2 FQNEAQ (reference sequence). Deletions cut 5 bases from V and 5 bases from J, with 12 bases between. There are 13 residues in the CDR3. The CDR3 loop is CASSLEPNTEAFF. The CDR3 DNA is TGTGCCAGCAGCCTGGAACCAAATACTGAAGCTTTCTTT.

The chain joins TRBV7-6 to TRBJ2-5; no clear D gene. The CDR3 spans 13 residues. The germline V gene encodes CDR1 SGHVS and CDR2 FNYEAQ. V was clipped by 1 base and J by 3 bases, with 6 bases between them. The chain's CDR3 is CASSLGEKETQYF. The CDR3, as DNA: TGTGCCAGCAGCTTAGGAGAGAAAGAGACCCAGTACTTC. Full variable domain (rest looked up from reference TRBV7-6 and TRBJ2-5): GAGVSQSPRYKVTKRGQDVALRCDPISGHVSLYWYRQALGQGPEFLTYFNYEAQQDKSGLPNDRFSAERPEGSISTLTIQRTEQRDSAMYRCASSLGEKETQYFGPGTRLLVL.

Of note for this clone: A junction boundary mismatches the germline segment, possibly from a read error. V usage is TRBV5-1 and J usage is TRBJ2-5; 7 bases fit TRBD1. Germline-derived CDR1 and CDR2 are SGHRS and YFSETQ. The CDR3 totals 13 residues. The CDR3 DNA is TGCGCCAGCACCTTGGACAGGTGGGAGACCCAGTACTTC. This translates into CASTLDRWETQYF.

The chain uses TRBV5-6 and TRBJ2-7; 7 positions match TRBD1. The germline V gene has CDR1 SGHDT and CDR2 YYEEEE. The CDR3 totals 17 residues. V trimming: 10 bases; J trimming: 3 bases; junction bases outside the gene matches: 22. The CDR3 loop reads CASNPRKVWDSRYEQYF. Here the CDR3 DNA reads TGTGCCTCAAACCCCCGTAAGGTCTGGGACAGCCGCTACGAGCAGTACTTC. The full variable domain, with the rest looked up from reference TRBV5-6 and TRBJ2-7, is DAGVTQSPTHLIKTRGQQVTLRCSPKSGHDTVSWYQQALGQGPQFIFQYYEEEERQRGNFPDRFSGHQFPNYSSELNVNALLLGDSALYLCASNPRKVWDSRYEQYFGPGTRLTVT.

The chain couples TRBV19 to TRBJ1-4; 7 bases fit TRBD1. V lost 4 bases and J lost 7; bases outside the gene matches: 9. The CDR3 has 15 residues. Germline lookup yields CDR1 LNHDA and CDR2 SQIVND (reference sequence). In DNA, the CDR3 is TGTGCCAGTAGTAGACAGGGTGGAGGAGTTGAAAAACTGTTTTTT. This codes for CASSRQGGGVEKLFF.

This rearrangement joins TRBV6-5 to TRBJ2-7, with 7 bases aligning to TRBD1. V lost 6 bases, J lost 5 bases, and 7 bases stayed unmatched. This CDR3 contains 13 residues. Germline V gene sequence: CDR1 MNHEY, CDR2 SVGAGI. CDR3 coding DNA: TGTGCCAGCAGGAGACAGACAGGGAACGAGCAGTACTTC. Translation gives CASRRQTGNEQYF.

The J gene is TRBJ1-6, the V gene TRBV6-5; no clear D gene. Trimming cost V 0 bases and J 2 bases, with 8 bases left between them. The CDR3 is made up of 16 amino acids. Germline V gene sequence: CDR1 MNHEY, CDR2 SVGAGI. CDR3 nucleotides: TGTGCCAGCAGTTACTCGAGGGAGGCCTATAATTCACCCCTCCACTTT. It codes for CASSYSREAYNSPLHF.

For the CDR3, the DNA is TGTGCCAGCAGTTACTCAGTGGGGATAGGGAACACCATATATTTT. Translated, it gives CASSYSVGIGNTIYF. The chain is built from TRBV6-5 and TRBJ1-3, with D hard to call. Per germline, CDR1 MNHEY and CDR2 SVGAGI. V gave up 0 bases and J gave up 7 bases, with 13 bases separating them. The CDR3 contains 15 residues.

The CDR3 sequence: CASSPGGTGRTGANVLTF. The CDR3, as DNA: TGTGCCAGCAGCCCCGGCGGGACAGGGCGGACTGGGGCCAACGTCCTGACTTTC. The J gene is TRBJ2-6, the V gene TRBV5-4, with 9 bases matching TRBD1. Losses at the gene ends were 4 bases for V and 2 bases for J; bases not matched to a gene: 10. Per germline, CDR1 SGHNT and CDR2 YYREEE (reference sequence). The CDR3 is made up of 18 amino acids. The complete variable domain, with remaining parts taken from reference TRBV5-4 and TRBJ2-6, reads ETGVTQSPTHLIKTRGQQVTLRCSSQSGHNTVSWYQQALGQGPQFIFQYYREEENGRGNFPPRFSGLQFPNYSSELNVNALELDDSALYLCASSPGGTGRTGANVLTFGAGSRLTVL.

The chain carries TRBV27 and TRBJ2-7; 9 positions agree with TRBD1. V trimming: 6 bases; J trimming: 4 bases; junction bases outside the gene matches: 10. Germline V gives CDR1 MNHEY, CDR2 SMNVEV (reference sequence). This CDR3 contains 15 residues. The CDR3 coding sequence is TGTGCCAGCAGAGGACAGGGGAGGAATCTTTACGAGCAGTACTTC. This gives the protein CASRGQGRNLYEQYF.

V is TRBV11-3 and J is TRBJ2-5; no reliable D call. V lost 2 bases to trimming and J lost 0 bases, with 10 bases between them. Germline CDR1 SGHNT, CDR2 YENEEA. This CDR3 spans 15 amino acids. Here the CDR3 reads CASSLSGHNQETQYF. For the CDR3, the DNA is TGTGCCAGCAGCTTATCTGGGCATAACCAAGAGACCCAGTACTTC.

The chain has TRBV6-1 and TRBJ2-3; 8 bases match TRBD1. The CDR3 extends over 14 amino acids. Germline V gene lookup returns CDR1 MNHNS and CDR2 SASEGT. With V trimmed by 5 bases and J by 3 bases, 4 bases remained unmatched. DNA for the CDR3: TGTGCCAGCAGTCGGACAGGGAGGACAGATACGCAGTATTTT. Amino acids: CASSRTGRTDTQYF.

This sequence joins TRBV6-1 and TRBJ1-2, with a tentative D call TRBD1 (6 bases). V was pared by 4 bases and J by 8 bases, with 11 bases between. Germline V gene lookup returns CDR1 MNHNS and CDR2 SASEGT. The CDR3 extends over 12 amino acids. The CDR3 DNA reads as TGTGCCAGCAGTGCGACAGGTGAGGGCTACACCTTC. Translating it yields CASSATGEGYTF.